This T cell receptor beta chain stems from a study of OX40 agonist ivuxolimab in advanced cancers. Study information: An agonistic anti-OX40 (CD134) antibody, ivuxolimab, was used to treat the patients. Patients got intravenous ivuxolimab at 0.01 to 10 mg/kg every 2 weeks.

Overall study findings and caveats: Circulating CD4+ and CD8+ T cells showed clonal expansion by week 6 at 0.1 to 3.0 mg/kg. Which antigen the expanded peripheral T cells recognized is unknown.

The table came from immunoSEQ multiplex PCR; TCRdb's copy has only in-frame clones and leaves some out. The table records around 80,000 clones, about 88% of them present only once. This clone was found a few times. Its antigen remains unidentified. The CDR3 is made up of 13 amino acids. Germline V gives CDR1 SGDLS, CDR2 YYNGEE. With 0 bases removed from V and 5 bases from J, the gap between germline ends came to 5 bases. The starting material was CD4+ or CD8+ T cells sorted from blood, obtained in a trial of the OX40 agonist ivuxolimab. The chain couples TRBV9 to TRBJ2-2, with D uncertain. The TCR sequence derives from an adult with an advanced solid tumor such as melanoma, head and neck, liver or kidney cancer. CDR3: CASSVEWTGELFF. DNA of the CDR3: TGTGCCAGCAGCGTAGAGTGGACCGGGGAGCTGTTTTTT.